The 19 T cell receptor beta chains reported below all come from one sample, sequenced in a study of early T cells in non-severe SARS-CoV-2 infection. One entry per CDR3 protein results from TCRdb running MiXCR on the 5' RACE reads. The data contain some 91,000 distinct CDR3 sequences, roughly 11% of them singletons. The source was whole blood, collected at baseline. The origin of the receptors is an adult who was a healthcare worker with PCR-confirmed SARS-CoV-2 infection or an uninfected control (not recorded which).

J is TRBJ1-4 and V is TRBV20-1; 8 positions match TRBD1. This CDR3 spans 14 amino acids. V trimming: 1 base; J trimming: 6 bases; junction bases outside the gene matches: 4. Looked up from germline, CDR1 is DFQATT and CDR2 is SNEGSKA (reference sequence). The DNA of the CDR3 is TGCAGTGCTAGAGGGACAGGGTTGGATGAAAAACTGTTTTTT. Protein: CSARGTGLDEKLFF.

This clonotype was counted between two and nine times. V usage is TRBV11-2 and J usage is TRBJ1-6, with D unresolved. The CDR3 spans 16 residues. The germline V and J ends were trimmed by 5 bases and 8 bases, with 19 bases remaining between them. The germline CDR1 and CDR2 sequences are SGHAT and FQNNGV. The DNA of the CDR3 is TGTGCCAGCAGCCAAATACTGTTGGGTTGGGATTCACCCCTCCACTTT. Protein product: CASSQILLGWDSPLHF.

This clonotype has at least ten counts. CDR3 DNA sequence: TGTGCCAGCAGCGTAGATGCGGACGTTCTCTATGGCTACACCTTC. Translation: CASSVDADVLYGYTF. The rearrangement uses TRBV9 and TRBJ1-2; no definite D call. The CDR3 covers 15 residues. The V end lost 0 bases, the J end lost 4 bases, and 13 bases lay between the germline ends. Germline V CDR1 and CDR2: SGDLS, YYNGEE.

As for this clonotype: A read error is possible here, since a much larger clone lies one base away. The CDR3, as DNA: TGTGCCAGCAGGATGGGCGGGGGACCGGCCACCGGGGAGCTGTTTTTT. This gives the protein CASRMGGGPATGELFF. The V call is TRBV2, the J call TRBJ2-2, with TRBD2 matching over 7 bases. The CDR3 loop spans 16 amino acids. After removal of 6 bases from V and 4 bases from J, the junction contained 11 bases not matched to a gene. CDR1 is SNHLY and CDR2 is FYNNEI in the germline V gene.

Ten or more counts support this clonotype. The chain has TRBV7-2 and TRBJ2-1; 8 positions match TRBD2. The CDR3 runs 16 residues. The V gene end was trimmed by 1 base and the J gene end by 12 bases; junction bases not matched to a gene: 14. Germline CDR1 SGHTA, CDR2 FQGNSA. The CDR3 DNA sequence: TGTGCCAGCAGCTTAGTGGGTAGCGGGACCGTTAACGGGCAGTTCTTC. Amino acid sequence: CASSLVGSGTVNGQFF.

The gene calls are TRBV3-1 and TRBJ2-7; D may correspond to TRBD1 or TRBD2 (5 bases each). The CDR3 runs to 15 residues. Per the germline V gene, CDR1 is LGHDT and CDR2 is YNNKEL (reference sequence). The V gene lost 2 bases and the J gene lost 0 bases, with 11 bases spanning the gap. The CDR3 loop reads CASSQRGRGSYEQYF. The CDR3, as DNA: TGTGCCAGCAGCCAACGGGGACGGGGCTCCTACGAGCAGTACTTC.

This clonotype came up a few times. J is TRBJ2-1 and V is TRBV27; D is possibly TRBD1 or TRBD2 (6 bases each). Trimming cost V 3 bases and J 6 bases, with 12 bases left between them. The CDR3 spans 14 residues. Germline lookup yields CDR1 MNHEY and CDR2 SMNVEV (reference sequence). CDR3 in DNA: TGTGCCAGCAGTTTTTGGGGGGCTAGCAATGAGCAGTTCTTC. Encoded protein: CASSFWGASNEQFF.

This clonotype was observed many times. V is TRBV7-9 and J is TRBJ2-3, with 8 bases matching TRBD1. Germline CDR1 is SEHNR and CDR2 is FQNEAQ (reference sequence). The junction had 7 bases not matched to a gene; V was cut back by 5 bases and J by 6 bases. The CDR3 consists of 14 residues. The CDR3 sequence: CASSLQGARDTQYF. Here the CDR3 DNA reads TGTGCCAGCAGCCTCCAGGGGGCGAGGGATACGCAGTATTTT.

This clonotype was picked up a small number of times. The chain recombines TRBV12-3 or TRBV12-4 with TRBJ2-1; 10 bases fit TRBD2. The V segment lost 5 bases and the J segment 7 bases; nucleotides outside the gene matches: 11. The CDR3 consists of 16 residues. The CDR3 region is CASSQILAGGYNEQFF. For the CDR3, the DNA is TGTGCCAGCAGTCAAATTTTAGCGGGGGGCTATAATGAGCAGTTCTTC.

Many counts were recorded for this clonotype. This chain joins TRBV20-1 and TRBJ2-7; the D gene is possibly TRBD2 (6 bases). The V end lost 4 bases, the J end lost 1 base, and 11 bases lay between the germline ends. There are 13 residues in the CDR3. CDR1 and CDR2 (germline): DFQATT, SNEGSKA (reference sequence). As DNA, the CDR3 is TGCAGTGCTACTGGCGGGACGTCCTACGAGCAGTACTTC. As protein: CSATGGTSYEQYF.

This clonotype was counted a few times. The chain carries TRBV3-1 and TRBJ2-7, with TRBD2 as a possible D gene (6 bases). From germline, CDR1 is LGHDT and CDR2 YNNKEL (reference sequence). V lost 1 base and J 6 bases, leaving 10 bases between the germline ends. The CDR3 has 13 residues. CDR3: CASSQALGGEQYF. The CDR3 DNA reads as TGTGCCAGCAGCCAAGCCCTGGGAGGCGAGCAGTACTTC.

This clonotype was seen ten or more times. The DNA of the CDR3 is TGTGCCAGCAGCTTAAACGGAGGAAAAGTGTATGAGCAGTTCTTC. As protein: CASSLNGGKVYEQFF. V gene TRBV7-2 combines with J gene TRBJ2-1; D perhaps matches TRBD2 (5 bases). The length of the CDR3 is 15 residues. The V and J ends lost 2 bases and 8 bases respectively, with 16 bases between them. Germline assignment: CDR1 SGHTA and CDR2 FQGNSA.

This clonotype was observed at least ten times. This chain joins TRBV7-3 and TRBJ2-2; 8 nucleotides match TRBD1. The V gene end was trimmed by 2 bases and the J gene end by 2 bases; junction bases not matched to a gene: 4. CDR1 and CDR2 from the germline V gene are SGHTA and FQGTGA. The CDR3 runs 16 residues. The CDR3 DNA reads TGTGCCAGCAGCTTAGCAGGGGGCCCCAACACCGGGGAGCTGTTTTTT. As protein: CASSLAGGPNTGELFF. Filled out from reference TRBV7-3 and TRBJ2-2, the complete variable domain reads GAGVSQTPSNKVTEKGKYVELRCDPISGHTALYWYRQSLGQGPEFLIYFQGTGAADDSGLPNDRFFAVRPEGSVSTLKIQRTERGDSAVYLCASSLAGGPNTGELFFGEGSRLTVL.

The chain employs TRBV11-2 and TRBJ2-1, with D possibly matching TRBD2 (7 bases). CDR3 length equals 14 residues. Between the trimmed V and J ends, which lost 8 bases and 3 bases, there was a span of 14 bases. Germline V CDR1 and CDR2: SGHAT, FQNNGV. The CDR3 here is CASSEGGGYNEQFF. CDR3 bases: TGTGCCAGCTCCGAGGGAGGGGGCTACAATGAGCAGTTCTTC.

This clonotype has just a few counts. The chain has TRBV3-1 and TRBJ1-2; the D is unclear. CDR1 is LGHDT, CDR2 YNNKEL, per germline (reference sequence). V was cut by 3 bases and J by 2 bases, with 10 bases left in between. This CDR3 has 14 residues. CDR3 sequence: CASSHPGMNYGYTF. The CDR3 nucleotides are TGTGCCAGCAGCCATCCCGGGATGAACTATGGCTACACCTTC.

This clonotype turned up a few times. Here the CDR3 reads CSVQQGQGTYEQYF. CDR3 DNA: TGCAGCGTTCAGCAGGGACAGGGTACCTACGAGCAGTACTTC. V and J are TRBV29-1 and TRBJ2-7; TRBD1 aligns across 9 bases. With V trimmed by 5 bases and J by 2 bases, 7 bases remained unmatched. This CDR3 comprises 14 residues. Germline V gives CDR1 SQVTM, CDR2 ANQGSEA.

The chain combines TRBV5-4 with TRBJ2-7; no definite D call. Trimming took 4 bases from V and 6 from J, leaving 14 bases between them. CDR1 is SGHNT and CDR2 is YYREEE in the germline V gene (reference sequence). The CDR3 loop spans 13 amino acids. This chain's CDR3 is CASSKKGVREQYF. Here the CDR3 DNA reads TGTGCCAGCAGCAAGAAGGGTGTCCGCGAGCAGTACTTC.

The chain combines TRBV10-3 with TRBJ2-2, with TRBD1 as a possible D gene (6 bases). CDR1 ENHRY and CDR2 SYGVKD come from the germline V gene. The CDR3 sequence is 15 residues long. Trimming took 5 bases from V and 0 from J, leaving 10 bases between them. CDR3 DNA: TGTGCCATCAGTTGGGCAGGGGCGAACACCGGGGAGCTGTTTTTT. Translation: CAISWAGANTGELFF.

The chain combines TRBV5-1 with TRBJ1-2; 9 nucleotides match TRBD1. The CDR3 covers 15 residues. J gave up 1 base and V 4 bases, and 5 bases lay outside the gene matches. The V gene's germline CDR1 is SGHRS and CDR2 YFSETQ. As DNA, the CDR3 is TGCGCCAGCAGCATGCCGGGACAGGGTAACTATGGCTACACCTTC. Protein product: CASSMPGQGNYGYTF.